This T cell receptor beta chain was sequenced during a study of radiation and T cells in renal cell carcinoma. Points from the study as a whole: Without pretreatment biopsies, baseline tumor clonotype presence was undetermined. From baseline, blood top tumor clonotypes peaked at 2 weeks post-radiation.

Described time point: blood 4 weeks post-SBRT, at nephrectomy. The treatment: 15 Gy SBRT to primary tumor, nephrectomy 4 weeks later. Nephrectomy followed 15 Gy stereotactic body radiation by 4 weeks. Radiation-treated patients gave blood at baseline, week 2 and week 4. A note on this clone: Antigen unknown.

CDR3 length: 16 residues. With 2 bases removed from V and 0 bases from J, the gap between germline ends came to 13 bases. Germline-derived CDR1 and CDR2 are MNHEY and SMNVEV (reference sequence). Here immunoSEQ multiplex PCR was the method, and the copy in TCRdb shows in-frame clones only, minus some. The sample lists fewer than 200,000 clones, about 87% occurring once. This clonotype originated in a woman in her fifties or sixties with renal cell carcinoma. This chain uses TRBV27 with TRBJ1-1, with D perhaps TRBD1 (6 bases). The sample here was blood, taken from a patient whose treatment included radiotherapy and nephrectomy. The CDR3 DNA reads TGTGCCAGCAGTTTAAACCTGGACAGAATGAACACTGAAGCTTTCTTT. It specifies CASSLNLDRMNTEAFF.